This TCR beta chain was sequenced for a study of naive and memory T cell subsets. Study observations and caveats: Activation and differentiation may alter RNA-based TCR counts.

V shed 6 bases and J 7 bases; nucleotides not matched to a gene: 17. This CDR3 has 16 amino acids. This clonotype was seen only a few times. The antigen is undetermined. Both TRBC1 and TRBC2 were covered by a beta constant-region primer of two equimolar oligonucleotides. Nested alpha and beta constant-region primers with the SP2 primer drove four PCR rounds on ligated cDNA. One entry per CDR3 protein, called by TCRdb with MiXCR from the UMI-ligation and nested PCR reads. Here the sample spans about 82,000 distinct CDR3 sequences, roughly 9.2% being singletons. Cells stained for CD3, CD4, CD8, CD45RA and CD27 were sorted into four subsets.

This receptor was identified in a human donor in good health. V and J are TRBV12-3 or TRBV12-4 and TRBJ2-7, with 8 bases identical to TRBD1. The sample comprised naive CD8+ T cells from blood. CDR3 bases: TGTGCCAGCAGCACTTTCAGGGGGCGCTCATCGGGGGAGCAGTACTTC. Protein sequence: CASSTFRGRSSGEQYF.